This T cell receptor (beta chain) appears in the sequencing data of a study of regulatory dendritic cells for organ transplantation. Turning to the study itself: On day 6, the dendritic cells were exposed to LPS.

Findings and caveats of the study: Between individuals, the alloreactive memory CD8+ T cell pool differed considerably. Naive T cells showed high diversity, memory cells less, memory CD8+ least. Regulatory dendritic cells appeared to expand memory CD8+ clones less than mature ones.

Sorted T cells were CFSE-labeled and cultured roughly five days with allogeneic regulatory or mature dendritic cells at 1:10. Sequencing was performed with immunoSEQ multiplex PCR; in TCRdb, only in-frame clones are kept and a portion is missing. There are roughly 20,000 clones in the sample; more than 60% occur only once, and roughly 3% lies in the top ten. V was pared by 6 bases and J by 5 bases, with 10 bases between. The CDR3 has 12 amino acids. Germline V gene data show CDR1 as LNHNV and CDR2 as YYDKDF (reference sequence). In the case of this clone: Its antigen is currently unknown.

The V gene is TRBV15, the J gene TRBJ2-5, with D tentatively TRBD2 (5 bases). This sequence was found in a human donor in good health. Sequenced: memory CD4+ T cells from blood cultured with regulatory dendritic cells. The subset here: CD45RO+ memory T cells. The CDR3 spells CATSRSGETQYF. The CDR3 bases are TGTGCCACCAGTCGTTCGGGGGAGACCCAGTACTTC.